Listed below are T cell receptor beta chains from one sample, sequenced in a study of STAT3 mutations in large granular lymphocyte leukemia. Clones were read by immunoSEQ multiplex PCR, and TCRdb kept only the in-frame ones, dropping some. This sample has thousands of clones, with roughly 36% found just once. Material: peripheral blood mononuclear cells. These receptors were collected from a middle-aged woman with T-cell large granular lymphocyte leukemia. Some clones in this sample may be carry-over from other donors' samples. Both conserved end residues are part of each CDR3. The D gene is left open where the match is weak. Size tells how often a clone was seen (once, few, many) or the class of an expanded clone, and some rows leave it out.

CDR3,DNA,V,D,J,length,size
CASSLMGAGTEAFF,TGCGCCAGCAGCTTGATGGGGGCCGGAACTGAAGCTTTCTTT,TRBV5-1,-,TRBJ1-1,14,few
CAWSVGAGNTIYF,TGTGCCTGGAGTGTAGGGGCTGGAAACACCATATATTTT,TRBV30,-,TRBJ1-3,13,few
CASSMGLADEQYF,TGTGCCAGCAGTATGGGACTAGCGGACGAGCAGTACTTC,TRBV27,TRBD2,TRBJ2-7,13,-
CASSDRDRYEQYF,TGCGCCAGCAGCGACCGGGACAGGTACGAGCAGTACTTC,TRBV5-1,TRBD1,TRBJ2-7,13,-
CASSLASTGGYTF,TGTGCCAGCAGCTTAGCCTCGACGGGAGGCTACACCTTC,TRBV7-2,-,TRBJ1-2,13,-
CASSIPRDGEQYF,TGTGCCAGCAGTATCCCGAGGGACGGCGAGCAGTACTTC,TRBV28,-,TRBJ2-7,13,few
CASSQSRGGEQYF,TGTGCCAGCAGCCAAAGCAGGGGTGGCGAGCAGTACTTC,TRBV11-2,-,TRBJ2-7,13,-
CASSFPLGTGGGHEQYF,TGTGCCAGCAGCTTCCCTTTGGGGACAGGGGGCGGGCACGAGCAGTACTTC,TRBV11-3,TRBD1,TRBJ2-7,17,-
CSVDRDSWDTQYF,TGCAGCGTTGACAGGGACTCCTGGGATACGCAGTATTTT,TRBV29-1,-,TRBJ2-3,13,few
CATSREVSYEQYF,TGTGCCACCAGCAGAGAGGTGTCCTACGAGCAGTACTTC,TRBV15,-,TRBJ2-7,13,few
CSVEVTGRSGSITEAFF,TGCAGCGTTGAAGTAACAGGAAGGTCAGGGTCAATCACTGAAGCTTTCTTT,TRBV29-1,-,TRBJ1-1,17,once
CASSLQGSYGYTF,TGTGCCAGCAGCTTGCAAGGTTCCTATGGCTACACCTTC,TRBV5-6,-,TRBJ1-2,13,-
CAWSIREKLFF,TGTGCCTGGAGTATCCGGGAAAAACTGTTTTTT,TRBV30,-,TRBJ1-4,11,-
CSAHQGYEQYF,TGCAGCGCCCATCAGGGGTACGAGCAGTACTTC,TRBV29-1,-,TRBJ2-7,11,-
CASSLGQGAYEQYF,TGCGCCAGCAGCTTGGGGCAGGGGGCCTACGAGCAGTACTTC,TRBV5-1,TRBD1,TRBJ2-7,14,few
CASSSYRDRQPQHF,TGTGCCAGCAGTTCGTACCGGGACAGACAGCCCCAGCATTTT,TRBV27,TRBD1,TRBJ1-5,14,-
CASSQRDEQETQYF,TGCGCCAGCAGCCAACGGGACGAGCAAGAGACCCAGTACTTC,TRBV4-1,-,TRBJ2-5,14,-
CASSYSMIGTGELFF,TGTGCCAGCAGTTACTCGATGATAGGGACCGGGGAGCTGTTTTTT,TRBV6-6,-,TRBJ2-2,15,-
CSANGGLVAEAFF,TGCAGCGCCAACGGGGGGCTCGTAGCTGAAGCTTTCTTT,TRBV29-1,-,TRBJ1-1,13,few
CASSLVAVGELFF,TGTGCCAGCAGCTTAGTGGCGGTCGGGGAGCTGTTTTTT,TRBV11-2,-,TRBJ2-2,13,-
CASTYQGGETQYF,TGTGCCAGCACCTATCAGGGGGGTGAGACCCAGTACTTC,TRBV6-6,-,TRBJ2-5,13,few
CASSLDGGRYSNYGYTF,TGTGCCAGCAGCTTAGATGGGGGGAGGTACTCTAACTATGGCTACACCTTC,TRBV7-9,-,TRBJ1-2,17,-
CASSLDRYQPQHF,TGTGCCAGCTCACTGGACAGATATCAGCCCCAGCATTTT,TRBV18,-,TRBJ1-5,13,once
CASSLYEGYNEQFF,TGTGCCAGCAGCTTATATGAGGGGTACAATGAGCAGTTCTTC,TRBV7-3,-,TRBJ2-1,14,-